This TCR beta chain was identified in a study of identical twins. Study results and limitations: The more abundant beta clonotypes in cord blood had fewer insertions, and memory repertoires did not show this.

TCRdb reanalysed the 5' RACE reads using MiXCR and keeps one entry per CDR3 protein. This repertoire shows about 570,000 distinct CDR3 sequences, approximately 9.6% found once; its top ten account for 2.5% to 3%. This CDR3 spans 12 amino acids. Germline-derived CDR1 and CDR2 are SGHRS and YFSETQ. Trimming took 4 bases from V and 7 from J, leaving 12 bases between them. This clonotype has a count of ten or more. What it binds is not known. These data were also filed under a second study, of yellow fever vaccine responses in identical twins.

Sequenced input: PBMCs. The rearrangement links TRBV5-1 to TRBJ2-7; no firm D call. This sequence originates from a woman between 18 and 30 years old in good health. The chain's CDR3 is CASSGEGLEQYF. CDR3 coding DNA: TGCGCCAGCAGCGGTGAAGGGCTTGAGCAGTACTTC. Supplemented by reference TRBV5-1 and TRBJ2-7, the full variable domain reads KAGVTQTPRYLIKTRGQQVTLSCSPISGHRSVSWYQQTPGQGLQFLFEYFSETQRNKGNFPGRFSGRQFSNSRSEMNVSTLELGDSALYLCASSGEGLEQYFGPGTRLTVT.